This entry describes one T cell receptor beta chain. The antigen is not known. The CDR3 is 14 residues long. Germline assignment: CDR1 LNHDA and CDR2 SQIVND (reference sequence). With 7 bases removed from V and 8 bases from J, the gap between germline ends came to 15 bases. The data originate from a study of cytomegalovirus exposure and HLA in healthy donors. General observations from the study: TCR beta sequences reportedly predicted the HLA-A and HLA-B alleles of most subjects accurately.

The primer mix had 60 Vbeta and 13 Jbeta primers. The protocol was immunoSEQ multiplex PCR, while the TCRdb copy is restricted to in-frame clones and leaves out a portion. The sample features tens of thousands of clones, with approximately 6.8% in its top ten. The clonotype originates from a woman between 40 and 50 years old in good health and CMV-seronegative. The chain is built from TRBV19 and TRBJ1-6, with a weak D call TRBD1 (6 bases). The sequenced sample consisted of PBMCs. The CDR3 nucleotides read TGTGCCAGTAACCTCCAGGGGTTGGATTCACCCCTCCACTTT. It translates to CASNLQGLDSPLHF.